This entry lists 32 T cell receptor beta chains sequenced from one sample in a study of T cell responses to AZD1222 COVID-19 vaccine. The data were produced by immunoSEQ multiplex PCR, yet TCRdb's version contains in-frame clones alone and is incomplete. This sample carries around 140,000 clones, roughly 90% of them seen once, and the ten largest clones take about 1.5%. The sample here was peripheral blood, taken on day 0 of AZD1222 vaccination. The receptors originated from an adult in good health.

The chain uses TRBV6-5 and TRBJ1-4, with D tentatively TRBD1 (5 bases). The CDR3 loop spans 13 amino acids. Trimming pared 6 bases from V and 5 bases from J, leaving 10 bases between. Germline assignment: CDR1 MNHEY and CDR2 SVGAGI. This chain's CDR3 is CASSGTENEKLFF. For the CDR3, the DNA is TGTGCCAGCAGCGGGACTGAGAATGAAAAACTGTTTTTT.

As concerns this clone: The junction shows a germline mismatch at one end, possibly a read error. The chain uses TRBV10-3 and TRBJ1-1, with D uncertain. This CDR3 contains 10 residues. Germline CDR1 is ENHRY and CDR2 is SYGVKD. The CDR3 loop is CAIGDTEAFF. The CDR3 DNA reads TGTGCCATCGGTGACACTGAAGCTTTCTTT.

The chain is built from TRBV7-9 and TRBJ1-5; D not resolved. The CDR3 has 14 residues. Per the germline V gene, CDR1 is SEHNR and CDR2 is FQNEAQ (reference sequence). V was shortened by 1 base and J by 2 bases, with 6 bases between the two germline ends. This chain's CDR3 is CASSLGVGNQPQHF. The CDR3 DNA is TGTGCCAGCAGCTTAGGGGTGGGCAATCAGCCCCAGCATTTT.

The chain links TRBV7-2 to TRBJ2-1; TRBD1 might be the D (7 bases). Trimming stripped 1 base from V and 2 bases from J, with 9 bases between. Germline lookup yields CDR1 SGHTA and CDR2 FQGNSA. The CDR3 sequence is 15 residues long. CDR3 region: CASSLVRGAYNEQFF. CDR3 nucleotides: TGTGCCAGCAGCTTAGTCAGGGGGGCCTACAATGAGCAGTTCTTC.

On this clone: This same CDR3 is encoded by further DNA sequences in the sample. V is TRBV6-5 and J is TRBJ1-1; D ambiguous. Germline CDR1 and CDR2: MNHEY and SVGAGI. The CDR3 has 14 amino acids. Trimming left V 0 bases short and J 4 bases short, with 9 bases between. The CDR3 reads CASSYSGGSTEAFF. CDR3 bases: TGTGCCAGCAGTTACTCGGGCGGGAGCACTGAAGCTTTCTTT.

The genes are TRBV10-3 and TRBJ2-5; 8 bases fit TRBD2. Per germline, CDR1 ENHRY and CDR2 SYGVKD. Trimming took 0 bases from V and 4 from J; bases not matched to a gene: 7. The length of the CDR3 is 16 residues. This CDR3 reads CAISESSLAGTETQYF. The CDR3, as DNA: TGTGCCATCAGTGAGTCGAGTCTAGCGGGCACAGAGACCCAGTACTTC.

The chain uses TRBV6-5 and TRBJ2-7, with no clear D. The V end was cut by 2 bases, the J end by 5 bases, with 10 bases between. Germline loops: CDR1 MNHEY, CDR2 SVGAGI. The CDR3 extends over 13 amino acids. The CDR3 DNA is TGTGCCAGCAGTTACAGGGTTCGGGACGAGCAGTACTTC. Amino acids: CASSYRVRDEQYF.

V is TRBV10-3 and J is TRBJ2-3, with 11 bases that match TRBD2. Per germline, CDR1 ENHRY and CDR2 SYGVKD. The CDR3 spans 15 residues. V lost 10 bases and J lost 2; bases outside the gene matches: 8. This chain's CDR3 is CATRGTSGPTDTQYF. For the CDR3, the DNA is TGTGCCACCAGGGGGACTAGCGGACCCACAGATACGCAGTATTTT.

V is TRBV13 and J is TRBJ2-7; D may be TRBD1 (6 bases). Germline values: CDR1 PRHDT, CDR2 FYEKMQ (reference sequence). This CDR3 spans 13 amino acids. The V and J ends lost 3 bases and 6 bases respectively, with 12 bases between them. DNA for the CDR3: TGTGCCAGCAGCTTTGACAGGAAGGGCGAGCAGTACTTC. This codes for CASSFDRKGEQYF.

The chain links TRBV7-9 to TRBJ1-2; maybe TRBD1 (5 bases). Trimming pared 1 base from V and 12 bases from J, leaving 24 bases between. Per germline, CDR1 SEHNR and CDR2 FQNEAQ (reference sequence). The CDR3 has 16 residues. Here the CDR3 DNA reads TGTGCCAGCAGCTTAGGTCATGGACGGGACCCCCAGGGAAACACCTTC. Translation: CASSLGHGRDPQGNTF.

J is TRBJ2-1 and V is TRBV25-1, with no clear D. Germline V CDR1 and CDR2: MGHDK, SYGVNS. With 4 bases removed from V and 0 bases from J, the gap between germline ends came to 7 bases. This CDR3 spans 14 amino acids. CDR3 loop: CASSGPHSYNEQFF. CDR3 DNA: TGTGCCAGCAGTGGACCCCACTCCTACAATGAGCAGTTCTTC.

The CDR3 DNA reads TGTGCCAGTAGCCGACAGGCGGAAACCGGGGAGCTGTTTTTT. Its translation is CASSRQAETGELFF. The rearrangement links TRBV19 to TRBJ2-2; a possible D gene is TRBD1 (6 bases). The CDR3 extends over 14 amino acids. Trimming left V 6 bases short and J 5 bases short, with 13 bases between. CDR1 is LNHDA, CDR2 SQIVND, per germline (reference sequence).

This chain connects TRBV5-1 to TRBJ1-3; no clear D. This CDR3 contains 14 residues. Germline lookup yields CDR1 SGHRS and CDR2 YFSETQ. The V gene lost 8 bases and the J gene lost 3 bases, with 15 bases spanning the gap. The CDR3 is CASSSGPFGNTIYF. As DNA, the CDR3 is TGCGCCAGTTCCTCCGGACCGTTTGGAAACACCATATATTTT.

This sequence joins TRBV4-3 and TRBJ1-2; D gene unclear. Per germline, CDR1 LGHNA and CDR2 YSLEER. Trimming shortened V by 0 bases and J by 7 bases, and 12 bases separated the two germline ends. This CDR3 spans 14 amino acids. The CDR3 nucleotides are TGCGCCAGCAGCCAAGATACTGCAAGCGGTGGCTACACCTTC. This sequence encodes CASSQDTASGGYTF.

V is TRBV11-3 and J is TRBJ1-3; D may be TRBD1 (5 bases). With 7 bases removed from V and 2 bases from J, the gap between germline ends came to 9 bases. From germline, CDR1 is SGHNT and CDR2 YENEEA. This CDR3 has 13 amino acids. The CDR3 spells CASNQGAGNTIYF. Here the CDR3 DNA reads TGTGCCAGCAACCAGGGAGCTGGAAACACCATATATTTT.

The chain uses TRBV11-2 and TRBJ2-2; possible D gene TRBD2, 5 bases. This CDR3 region has 16 residues. V was pared by 3 bases and J by 6 bases, with 17 bases between. Germline CDR1 SGHAT, CDR2 FQNNGV. DNA for the CDR3: TGTGCCAGCAGCTTGGAGGTAGCCCGAATAGCCGGGGAGCTGTTTTTT. Protein: CASSLEVARIAGELFF.

The V gene is TRBV5-1, the J gene TRBJ1-2, with a possible D match to TRBD1 (5 bases). In germline, CDR1 is SGHRS, CDR2 YFSETQ. Trimming pared 3 bases from V and 10 bases from J, leaving 28 bases between. The CDR3 is made up of 17 amino acids. The CDR3 reads CASSSSGGLGHKRDYTF. The CDR3 nucleotides are TGCGCCAGCAGCTCGAGCGGGGGTTTGGGCCACAAGCGAGACTACACCTTC.

The gene calls are TRBV4-3 and TRBJ2-2; D is unresolved. V was pared by 4 bases and J by 6 bases, with 9 bases between. This CDR3 spans 13 amino acids. The germline CDR1 and CDR2 sequences are LGHNA and YSLEER. As DNA, the CDR3 is TGCGCCAGCAGCCCTTATACACCCGGGGAGCTGTTTTTT. Encoded protein: CASSPYTPGELFF.

This chain links TRBV9 with TRBJ1-1, with TRBD1 as a possible D gene (6 bases). V lost 5 bases, J lost 6 bases, and 14 bases lay in between. The CDR3 has 13 residues. Germline-derived CDR1 and CDR2 are SGDLS and YYNGEE. This CDR3 is CASSSGGSPEAFF. CDR3 nucleotides: TGTGCCAGCAGTTCCGGGGGCAGCCCTGAAGCTTTCTTT.

The chain couples TRBV28 to TRBJ1-2; no clear D gene. This CDR3 has 15 residues. Looked up from germline, CDR1 is MDHEN and CDR2 is SYDVKM. Between the trimmed V and J ends, which lost 2 bases and 8 bases, there was a span of 18 bases. The CDR3 is CASSLPNPLTTGYTF. CDR3 nucleotide sequence: TGTGCCAGCAGTTTACCCAACCCCCTCACTACCGGCTACACCTTC.

The rearrangement uses TRBV19 and TRBJ1-1; TRBD1 matches at 9 bases. This CDR3 region has 13 residues. CDR1 is LNHDA, CDR2 SQIVND, per germline (reference sequence). The junction had 13 bases not matched to a gene; V was cut back by 7 bases and J by 13 bases. CDR3: CASTKTSQGAGFF. The CDR3 DNA reads TGTGCCAGTACCAAGACTTCACAGGGGGCCGGTTTCTTT.

The genes are TRBV6-5 and TRBJ2-7; D unclear. The CDR3 runs 13 residues. V lost 0 bases to trimming and J lost 5 bases, with 8 bases between them. Per the germline V gene, CDR1 is MNHEY and CDR2 is SVGAGI. The CDR3 nucleotides read TGTGCCAGCAGTTACTCGTTGTTTCACGAGCAGTACTTC. Translating it yields CASSYSLFHEQYF.

The chain links TRBV30 to TRBJ2-7; TRBD2 matches at 11 bases. Germline CDR1 and CDR2: GTSNPN and SVGIG (reference sequence). The CDR3 covers 13 residues. V lost 3 bases and J lost 6; bases outside the gene matches: 4. Written as DNA, the CDR3 is TGTGCCTGGAGGCTAGCGGGAGGTGCCGAGCAGTACTTC. It encodes CAWRLAGGAEQYF.

The chain is built from TRBV20-1 and TRBJ2-1; D is unclear. Trimming took 0 bases from V and 10 from J, leaving 4 bases between them. The CDR3 has 10 residues. Per the germline V gene, CDR1 is DFQATT and CDR2 is SNEGSKA (reference sequence). The CDR3 bases are TGCAGTGCTAGAGAGGCGGAGCAGTTCTTC. Amino acid sequence: CSAREAEQFF.

This chain connects TRBV11-3 to TRBJ2-1; 9 bases match TRBD2. The trim removed 5 bases at V and 6 bases at J, leaving 11 bases unmatched. The CDR3 has 16 residues. Germline assignment: CDR1 SGHNT and CDR2 YENEEA. In DNA, the CDR3 is TGTGCCAGCAGCCCCCGATTAGCGGGAGAGGTCAATGAGCAGTTCTTC. Its protein product is CASSPRLAGEVNEQFF.

The rearrangement joins TRBV2 to TRBJ1-2; D may be TRBD1 (5 bases). The CDR3 runs to 14 residues. Germline V CDR1 and CDR2: SNHLY, FYNNEI. V lost 10 bases, J lost 6 bases, and 21 bases lay in between. CDR3 residues: CATANGGGMNGYTF. Here the CDR3 DNA reads TGTGCCACCGCTAATGGGGGGGGAATGAATGGCTACACCTTC.

This clone was recorded once. The V call is TRBV7-8, the J call TRBJ2-5; 7 bases are a match to TRBD2. The junction had 0 bases not matched to a gene; V was cut back by 3 bases and J by 2 bases. CDR1 and CDR2 (germline): SGHVS, FQNEAQ. The CDR3 is 13 amino acids. The CDR3 region is CASSLRGQETQYF. The CDR3 DNA is TGTGCCAGCAGCTTGCGGGGGCAAGAGACCCAGTACTTC.

This clone came up once. V and J are TRBV4-3 and TRBJ1-1; D remains ambiguous. Trimming shortened V by 2 bases and J by 0 bases, and 4 bases separated the two germline ends. The CDR3 sequence is 13 residues long. The germline CDR1 and CDR2 sequences are LGHNA and YSLEER. CDR3 loop: CASSQTLNTEAFF. The CDR3 region has the DNA TGCGCCAGCAGCCAAACACTGAACACTGAAGCTTTCTTT.

DNA of the CDR3: TGCAGCGTTGAAATCAGGGAGGCCTACAATGAGCAGTTCTTC. It codes for CSVEIREAYNEQFF. V usage is TRBV29-1 and J usage is TRBJ2-1, with D maybe TRBD2 (6 bases). This CDR3 has 14 residues. The V gene lost 2 bases and the J gene lost 2 bases, with 10 bases spanning the gap. CDR1 SQVTM and CDR2 ANQGSEA come from the germline V gene.

The V call is TRBV27, the J call TRBJ2-1; D may be TRBD1 or TRBD2 (5 bases each). Deletions cut 4 bases from V and 8 bases from J, with 15 bases between. In germline, CDR1 is MNHEY, CDR2 SMNVEV (reference sequence). The CDR3 is 14 residues long. The CDR3 sequence: CASSYGTGVDEQFF. The CDR3, as DNA: TGTGCCAGCAGTTACGGGACCGGGGTGGATGAGCAGTTCTTC.

The chain is built from TRBV27 and TRBJ1-2; D unresolved. CDR1 is MNHEY and CDR2 is SMNVEV in the germline V gene (reference sequence). The CDR3 is 14 residues long. Trimming took off 0 bases at V and 3 bases at J, with 8 bases between the two ends. CDR3 sequence: CASSLSSGDYGYTF. The CDR3 region has the DNA TGTGCCAGCAGTTTATCATCCGGGGACTATGGCTACACCTTC.

The chain employs TRBV5-1 and TRBJ1-1; 11 nucleotides agree with TRBD1. The germline V gene encodes CDR1 SGHRS and CDR2 YFSETQ. This CDR3 region has 16 residues. After removal of 3 bases from V and 3 bases from J, the junction contained 7 bases not matched to a gene. CDR3 protein: CASSSPRDRGDTEAFF. The CDR3 DNA follows: TGCGCCAGCAGCTCGCCCCGGGACAGGGGGGACACTGAAGCTTTCTTT.